Listed below are T cell receptor beta chains from one sample, sequenced in a study of T-cell reconstitution after alpha-beta-depleted transplantation in children. TCRdb analysed the PCR reads with MiXCR anew, one entry per CDR3 protein. The repertoire holds tens of thousands of distinct CDR3 sequences, with approximately 6.1% as singletons. The sample was PBMCs, mostly from graft donor cells, taken 60 days after TCRalphabeta/CD19-depleted stem cell transplant. These receptors were collected from a female patient aged 2-10 years who had a stem cell transplant for aplastic anemia, so the T cells may come from the graft donor. Each CDR3 is given with its conserved first and last residue. Each record gives: V gene, clone size, D gene, J gene, CDR3 DNA, CDR3 protein. A D gene is named only where the DNA matches it firmly. Not every row has a clone size; where given, it reads once, few, many or a size class.

v_gene: TRBV20-1
abundance: many
d_gene: .
j_gene: TRBJ2-3
CDR3nt: TGCAGTGCTGACACATACGGGACGGAGACAGATACGCAGTATTTT
CDR3aa: CSADTYGTETDTQYF

v_gene: TRBV20-1
abundance: many
d_gene: TRBD2
j_gene: TRBJ2-1
CDR3nt: TGCAGTGCTCCCACTAGCGGGAGGGCCGGTGAGCAGTTCTTC
CDR3aa: CSAPTSGRAGEQFF

v_gene: TRBV18
abundance: many
d_gene: .
j_gene: TRBJ2-5
CDR3nt: TGTGCCAGCTCACCCGACACACGGGAGACCCAGTACTTC
CDR3aa: CASSPDTRETQYF

v_gene: TRBV20-1
abundance: many
d_gene: .
j_gene: TRBJ2-2
CDR3nt: TGCAGTGCCCTTACTAGAGCCACCACCGGGGAGCTGTTTTTT
CDR3aa: CSALTRATTGELFF

v_gene: TRBV24-1
abundance: many
d_gene: .
j_gene: TRBJ2-5
CDR3nt: TGTGCCACCAGTGATGGGGGCTTCCAAGAGACCCAGTACTTC
CDR3aa: CATSDGGFQETQYF

v_gene: TRBV18
abundance: few
d_gene: .
j_gene: TRBJ2-7
CDR3nt: TGTGCCAGCTCACCAATACAGGGAAGCTCCTACGAGCAGTACTTC
CDR3aa: CASSPIQGSSYEQYF

v_gene: TRBV9
abundance: many
d_gene: .
j_gene: TRBJ2-2
CDR3nt: TGTGCCAGCAGCGGATGGGGCGCCTGGACCGGGGAGCTGTTTTTT
CDR3aa: CASSGWGAWTGELFF

v_gene: TRBV16
abundance: many
d_gene: .
j_gene: TRBJ1-5
CDR3nt: TGTGCCAGCAGCCCCACGGGTTATAGCAATCAGCCCCAGCATTTT
CDR3aa: CASSPTGYSNQPQHF

v_gene: TRBV11-3
abundance: many
d_gene: TRBD2
j_gene: TRBJ2-5
CDR3nt: TGTGCCAGCAGCTCGGGACTAAAGAAAGAGACCCAGTACTTC
CDR3aa: CASSSGLKKETQYF

v_gene: TRBV7-6
abundance: few
d_gene: TRBD1
j_gene: TRBJ2-2
CDR3nt: TGTGCCAGCAGCAAGGACAGGGGGTACGCCGGGGAGCTGTTTTTT
CDR3aa: CASSKDRGYAGELFF

v_gene: TRBV2
abundance: .
d_gene: .
j_gene: TRBJ1-6
CDR3nt: TGTGCCAGCGTGCCGGACAGACACTATTCACCCCTCCACTTT
CDR3aa: CASVPDRHYSPLHF

v_gene: TRBV5-1
abundance: .
d_gene: TRBD2
j_gene: TRBJ2-5
CDR3nt: TGCGCCAGCAGCCCCTTGGCTAGCGGATCCCAAGAGACCCAGTACTTC
CDR3aa: CASSPLASGSQETQYF

v_gene: TRBV5-1
abundance: many
d_gene: .
j_gene: TRBJ1-5
CDR3nt: TGCGCCAGCAGCTTTGGGGACAACAATCAGCCCCAGCATTTT
CDR3aa: CASSFGDNNQPQHF

v_gene: TRBV20-1
abundance: many
d_gene: .
j_gene: TRBJ2-3
CDR3nt: TGCAGTGCTAGAGGGAACACTCTCGGGAGTTTCCTCACAGATACGCAGTATTTT
CDR3aa: CSARGNTLGSFLTDTQYF

v_gene: TRBV5-4
abundance: many
d_gene: TRBD2
j_gene: TRBJ2-3
CDR3nt: TGTGCCAGCAGCTCGACTAGCGGGGTTGGTACAGATACGCAGTATTTT
CDR3aa: CASSSTSGVGTDTQYF

v_gene: TRBV16
abundance: once
d_gene: .
j_gene: TRBJ2-2
CDR3nt: TGTGCCAGCGGCTCCGGGGAGCGCACTGGGGAGCTGCTTTTT
CDR3aa: CASGSGERTGELLF

v_gene: TRBV29-1
abundance: many
d_gene: TRBD2
j_gene: TRBJ2-5
CDR3nt: TGCAGCTTACGGGAGGCGGCAGAGACCCAGTACTTC
CDR3aa: CSLREAAETQYF

v_gene: TRBV10-2
abundance: many
d_gene: .
j_gene: TRBJ1-6
CDR3nt: TGCGCCAGCAGTGAGGATCTGGATGGTTCACCCCTCCACTTT
CDR3aa: CASSEDLDGSPLHF

v_gene: TRBV20-1
abundance: many
d_gene: .
j_gene: TRBJ2-4
CDR3nt: TGCAGTGCTAATTCGGGGACCACCAAAAACATTCAGTACTTC
CDR3aa: CSANSGTTKNIQYF

v_gene: TRBV7-9
abundance: many
d_gene: .
j_gene: TRBJ2-2
CDR3nt: TGTGCCAGCAGCTTAGCGGCGAACACCGGGGAGCTGTTTTTT
CDR3aa: CASSLAANTGELFF

v_gene: TRBV7-2
abundance: .
d_gene: TRBD2
j_gene: TRBJ2-5
CDR3nt: TGTGCCAGCAGCTTAGATTTGTTAGCGGGGGGCTTGGCAAGGTCCCAGTACTTC
CDR3aa: CASSLDLLAGGLARSQYF

v_gene: TRBV6-5
abundance: many
d_gene: TRBD1
j_gene: TRBJ2-7
CDR3nt: TGTGCCAGCAGAGGGGACAGGGGAGGTCCCTACGAGCAGTACTTC
CDR3aa: CASRGDRGGPYEQYF

v_gene: TRBV5-1
abundance: many
d_gene: .
j_gene: TRBJ1-1
CDR3nt: TGCGCCAGCAGCTTCACGATTACAGCGGGGGAAACCTCTGAAGCTTTCTTT
CDR3aa: CASSFTITAGETSEAFF

v_gene: TRBV19
abundance: .
d_gene: TRBD2
j_gene: TRBJ2-1
CDR3nt: TGTGCCAGTAGTAGGACTAGCGGGAGCTCTTCTAGTGAGCAGTTCTTC
CDR3aa: CASSRTSGSSSSEQFF

v_gene: TRBV18
abundance: many
d_gene: .
j_gene: TRBJ2-5
CDR3nt: TGTGCCAGCTCACCACTGATACAAGAGACCCAGTACTTC
CDR3aa: CASSPLIQETQYF

v_gene: TRBV29-1
abundance: many
d_gene: .
j_gene: TRBJ2-7
CDR3nt: TGCAGCGTAGGAACTGGAGTACAGGGCTACGAGCAGTACTTC
CDR3aa: CSVGTGVQGYEQYF

v_gene: TRBV6-2/TRBV6-3
abundance: .
d_gene: .
j_gene: TRBJ1-1
CDR3nt: TGTGCCAGCAGTGCCTACAGGGTGGGGACTGAAGCTTTCTTT
CDR3aa: CASSAYRVGTEAFF

v_gene: TRBV18
abundance: few
d_gene: .
j_gene: TRBJ2-2
CDR3nt: TGTGCCAGCTCACCACCGAACTCGGGCACCGGGGAGCTGTTTTTT
CDR3aa: CASSPPNSGTGELFF

v_gene: TRBV18
abundance: few
d_gene: TRBD1
j_gene: TRBJ1-3
CDR3nt: TGTGCCAGCTCACCCCGACAGGGGGCGTCTGGAAACACCATATATTTT
CDR3aa: CASSPRQGASGNTIYF

v_gene: TRBV9
abundance: many
d_gene: .
j_gene: TRBJ2-2
CDR3nt: TGTGCCAGCAGCGGGCTAGCGACGAACACCGGGGAGCTGTTTTTT
CDR3aa: CASSGLATNTGELFF

v_gene: TRBV20-1
abundance: many
d_gene: .
j_gene: TRBJ2-5
CDR3nt: TGCAGTGCTAGGGGCGTCAGCACGGAGACCCAGTACTTC
CDR3aa: CSARGVSTETQYF

v_gene: TRBV21-1
abundance: many
d_gene: .
j_gene: TRBJ2-3
CDR3nt: TGTGCCTGCCCGGGGACGCAGTATTTT
CDR3aa: CACPGTQYF

v_gene: TRBV20-1
abundance: many
d_gene: TRBD2
j_gene: TRBJ2-1
CDR3nt: TGCAGTGCGACCGGGACTAGCGATTGGGAGCAGTTCTTC
CDR3aa: CSATGTSDWEQFF

v_gene: TRBV7-3
abundance: few
d_gene: .
j_gene: TRBJ2-5
CDR3nt: TGTGCCAGCAGCTTAACGGGGGGGGCTAGCCAGACCCAGTACTTC
CDR3aa: CASSLTGGASQTQYF

v_gene: TRBV11-1
abundance: .
d_gene: TRBD2
j_gene: TRBJ2-4
CDR3nt: TGTGCCAGCAGACCCCGGGAGGGCGCGCGGAACATTCAGTACTTC
CDR3aa: CASRPREGARNIQYF

v_gene: TRBV7-1
abundance: .
d_gene: TRBD2
j_gene: TRBJ2-1
CDR3nt: TGTGCCATGAGCTCGGGACTAGCTGACTACAATGAGCAGTTCTTC
CDR3aa: CAMSSGLADYNEQFF

v_gene: TRBV21-1
abundance: few
d_gene: .
j_gene: TRBJ1-1
CDR3nt: TGTGCCAGCATCACGCCCCGGCGAATGAACACTGAAGCTTTCTTT
CDR3aa: CASITPRRMNTEAFF

v_gene: TRBV7-8
abundance: .
d_gene: .
j_gene: TRBJ2-7
CDR3nt: TGTGCCAGCAGCTCAGACACTCCCCCCTACGAGCAGTACTTC
CDR3aa: CASSSDTPPYEQYF

v_gene: TRBV5-4
abundance: many
d_gene: TRBD2
j_gene: TRBJ2-1
CDR3nt: TGTGCCAGCAGCTCTCCTTGGGGAGGGCACAATGAGCAGTTCTTC
CDR3aa: CASSSPWGGHNEQFF

v_gene: TRBV29-1
abundance: .
d_gene: .
j_gene: TRBJ2-3
CDR3nt: TGCAGCGTTGATGAGTCAGATACGCAGTATTTT
CDR3aa: CSVDESDTQYF

v_gene: TRBV28
abundance: many
d_gene: TRBD1
j_gene: TRBJ1-1
CDR3nt: TGTGCCAGCAGCCCACCTGACAGGGGTGGCACTGAAGCTTTCTTT
CDR3aa: CASSPPDRGGTEAFF

v_gene: TRBV7-3
abundance: .
d_gene: .
j_gene: TRBJ2-5
CDR3nt: TGTGCCAGCAGCTTAGGAGGAGGGAGCCAAGAGACCCAGTACTTC
CDR3aa: CASSLGGGSQETQYF

v_gene: TRBV13
abundance: many
d_gene: .
j_gene: TRBJ2-5
CDR3nt: TGTGCCAGCACGAGAGACGAAGAGACCCAGTACTTC
CDR3aa: CASTRDEETQYF

v_gene: TRBV4-1
abundance: .
d_gene: TRBD2
j_gene: TRBJ2-5
CDR3nt: TGCGCCAGCAGCCAAAGCGGGGTTGGGGGGTGGGAGACCCAGTACTTC
CDR3aa: CASSQSGVGGWETQYF

v_gene: TRBV7-8
abundance: many
d_gene: TRBD2
j_gene: TRBJ2-5
CDR3nt: TGTGCCAGCAGCCGAAGGGAGGGGAGGATAGAGACCCAGTACTTC
CDR3aa: CASSRREGRIETQYF

v_gene: TRBV5-5
abundance: few
d_gene: TRBD2
j_gene: TRBJ2-7
CDR3nt: TGTGCCAGCAGCTTGGAGGGACTAGTATCCTACGAGCAGTACTTC
CDR3aa: CASSLEGLVSYEQYF